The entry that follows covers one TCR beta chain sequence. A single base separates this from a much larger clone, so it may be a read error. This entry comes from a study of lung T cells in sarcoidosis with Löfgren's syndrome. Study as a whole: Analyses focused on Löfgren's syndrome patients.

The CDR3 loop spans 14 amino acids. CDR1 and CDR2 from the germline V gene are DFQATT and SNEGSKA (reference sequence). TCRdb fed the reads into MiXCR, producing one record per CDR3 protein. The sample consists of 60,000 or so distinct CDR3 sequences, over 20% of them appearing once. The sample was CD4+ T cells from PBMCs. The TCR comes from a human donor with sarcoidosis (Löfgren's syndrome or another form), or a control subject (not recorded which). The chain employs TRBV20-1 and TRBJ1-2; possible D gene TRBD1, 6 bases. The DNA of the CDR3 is TGCAGTACTAGAGATCAGGGGTTGAGCTATGGCTACACCTTC. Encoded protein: CSTRDQGLSYGYTF.